This is a list of T cell receptor beta chains from one sample in a study of human T cells and chemical hapten exposure. MiXCR, run by TCRdb on the RACE reads, gives a single entry per CDR3 protein. This table holds around 380,000 distinct CDR3 sequences, nearly 5% found once. The material sequenced was whole blood, taken in connection with sensitization to the hapten diphenylcyclopropenone (DPC). Source of these receptors: a woman between 45 and 60 years old with alopecia areata. Some clones in this sample may be carry-over from other donors' samples. The CDR3 runs from the conserved cysteine through the conserved F or W. A D gene is named only where the DNA matches it firmly. The size field is filled for only some rows; it gives once, few, many or a size class.

J gene,V gene,clone size,D gene,CDR3 protein,CDR3 DNA
TRBJ2-3,TRBV10-3,-,TRBD2,CAISDPAGGHTDTQYF,TGTGCCATCAGTGATCCAGCGGGGGGTCACACAGATACGCAGTATTTT
TRBJ2-6,TRBV13,many,-,CASAPRTLKYSGANVLTF,TGTGCCAGCGCACCTAGGACCCTCAAGTACTCTGGGGCCAACGTCCTGACTTTC
TRBJ2-5,TRBV18,many,TRBD1,CASSPPLGQEGTQYF,TGTGCCAGCTCACCACCCTTGGGACAGGAGGGGACCCAGTACTTC
TRBJ1-2,TRBV21-1,many,-,CASSRDAVYGYTF,TGTGCCAGCAGCCGGGACGCCGTCTATGGCTACACCTTC
TRBJ2-1,TRBV27,many,-,CASSLSPVDTNEQFF,TGTGCCAGCAGTTTATCCCCTGTAGATACAAATGAGCAGTTCTTC
TRBJ2-3,TRBV19,-,-,CASSDQGPRADTQYF,TGTGCCAGTAGTGATCAGGGACCTCGGGCAGATACGCAGTATTTT
TRBJ2-3,TRBV4-3,-,-,CASSRSLGGGTDTQYF,TGCGCCAGCAGCCGGAGCCTAGGGGGGGGCACAGATACGCAGTATTTT
TRBJ2-7,TRBV7-9,few,-,CASSLGGTTSYEQYF,TGTGCCAGCAGCTTAGGGGGGACAACCTCCTACGAGCAGTACTTC
TRBJ1-1,TRBV2,many,-,CASSEQGIANTEAFF,TGTGCCAGCAGTGAACAGGGGATTGCGAACACTGAAGCTTTCTTT
TRBJ1-1,TRBV12-5,many,-,CASGLSQVTEAFF,TGTGCTAGTGGTTTGTCACAGGTCACTGAAGCTTTCTTT
TRBJ2-7,TRBV5-1,many,TRBD1,CASSVGQGEYEQYF,TGCGCCAGCAGCGTGGGACAGGGGGAATACGAGCAGTACTTC
TRBJ2-1,TRBV28,-,TRBD1,CASSRQGRTTDEQFF,TGTGCCAGCAGTCGACAGGGGCGGACGACGGATGAGCAGTTCTTC
TRBJ2-2,TRBV29-1,-,-,CSVVSGATGELFF,TGCAGCGTTGTCTCGGGAGCCACCGGGGAGCTGTTTTTT
TRBJ2-6,TRBV28,many,TRBD1,CASSKRQGAGGANVLTF,TGTGCCAGCAGTAAGCGACAGGGGGCGGGCGGGGCCAACGTCCTGACTTTC
TRBJ2-1,TRBV5-6,many,-,CASSLGAGGGEQFF,TGTGCCAGCAGCTTGGGGGCAGGTGGAGGTGAGCAGTTCTTC
TRBJ2-1,TRBV12-3/TRBV12-4,few,-,CASSSAFNEQFF,TGTGCCAGCAGCAGCGCTTTCAATGAGCAGTTCTTC
TRBJ2-2,TRBV7-9,many,-,CASSETPGELFF,TGTGCCAGCAGCGAAACTCCCGGGGAGCTGTTTTTT
TRBJ1-1,TRBV20-1,many,-,CSASRGGQYTEAFF,TGCAGTGCTTCGAGGGGGGGGCAGTACACTGAAGCTTTCTTT
TRBJ2-1,TRBV12-3/TRBV12-4,few,TRBD2,CASSNSGGAYNEQFF,TGTGCCAGCAGCAATAGCGGGGGGGCCTACAATGAGCAGTTCTTC
TRBJ1-2,TRBV28,few,-,CAITRGYSSYTF,TGTGCCATCACGAGAGGATACAGCAGCTACACCTTC
TRBJ2-1,TRBV7-9,many,TRBD1,CASSPGTELRYNEQFF,TGTGCCAGCAGCCCCGGGACAGAGCTCCGCTACAATGAGCAGTTCTTC
TRBJ2-1,TRBV10-3,-,TRBD1,CAISSRSGTGGQDEQFF,TGTGCCATCAGTTCCCGATCCGGGACAGGGGGCCAGGATGAGCAGTTCTTC
TRBJ2-3,TRBV7-8,many,-,CASSGGRGITQYF,TGTGCCAGCAGCGGGGGGCGGGGGATTACGCAGTATTTT
TRBJ2-7,TRBV9,-,TRBD2,CASSPSGGHYEQYF,TGTGCCAGCAGCCCGAGCGGGGGCCACTACGAGCAGTACTTC
TRBJ1-2,TRBV3-1,many,TRBD1,CASSQVTGQDLKGGYTF,TGTGCCAGCAGCCAAGTTACGGGACAGGACCTTAAAGGAGGCTACACCTTC
TRBJ2-2,TRBV5-1,few,TRBD1,CASSRGQGDTGELFF,TGCGCCAGCAGCCGCGGACAGGGAGACACCGGGGAGCTGTTTTTT
TRBJ2-2,TRBV12-3/TRBV12-4,-,TRBD1,CASRSPGQGSGTGELFF,TGTGCCAGCAGAAGCCCGGGACAGGGGTCAGGCACCGGGGAGCTGTTTTTT
TRBJ1-2,TRBV9,many,TRBD1,CASSRRGTGVDGYTF,TGTGCCAGCAGTCGACGCGGGACAGGGGTGGATGGCTACACCTTC
TRBJ2-3,TRBV13,-,TRBD2,CASSPGRGGRHTQYF,TGTGCCAGCAGCCCTGGACGGGGGGGTCGACATACGCAGTATTTT
TRBJ1-1,TRBV6-5,many,-,CASTIAGGGNTEAFF,TGTGCCAGCACTATCGCTGGAGGGGGGAACACTGAAGCTTTCTTT
TRBJ2-3,TRBV12-3/TRBV12-4,few,TRBD1,CASTPTGGGTDTQYF,TGTGCCAGCACCCCGACAGGGGGCGGCACAGATACGCAGTATTTT
TRBJ2-1,TRBV9,many,-,CASSVISGDSYNEQFF,TGTGCCAGCAGCGTGATATCGGGGGACTCCTACAATGAGCAGTTCTTC
TRBJ2-3,TRBV2,many,-,CASRGGGRIRDTQYF,TGTGCCAGCAGAGGAGGGGGCCGCATTCGAGATACGCAGTATTTT
TRBJ2-7,TRBV27,-,-,CASSLGSDYEQYF,TGTGCCAGCAGTTTAGGGTCGGACTACGAGCAGTACTTC
TRBJ2-4,TRBV7-9,few,-,CASSLGAAKNIQYF,TGTGCCAGCAGCTTAGGGGCGGCCAAAAACATTCAGTACTTC
TRBJ2-5,TRBV4-1,many,-,CASSQGQLETQYF,TGCGCCAGCAGCCAAGGACAGCTAGAGACCCAGTACTTC
TRBJ2-3,TRBV3-1,many,-,CASSHFTPGGEADTQYF,TGTGCCAGCAGCCACTTCACGCCAGGCGGGGAGGCAGATACGCAGTATTTT
TRBJ1-2,TRBV12-3/TRBV12-4,-,-,CASSLSGAGRNYGYTF,TGTGCCAGCAGTTTAAGTGGAGCAGGGAGGAACTATGGCTACACCTTC
TRBJ2-1,TRBV5-1,many,-,CASSQGQTWGNEQFF,TGCGCCAGCAGCCAAGGACAGACCTGGGGGAATGAGCAGTTCTTC
TRBJ2-1,TRBV11-2,many,-,CASSSSLGTFNNEQFF,TGTGCCAGCAGCTCCTCCCTCGGGACTTTCAACAATGAGCAGTTCTTC
TRBJ2-2,TRBV27,-,-,CASSPGGLGTGELFF,TGTGCCAGCAGTCCGGGGGGCCTCGGCACCGGGGAGCTGTTTTTT
TRBJ1-2,TRBV20-1,-,-,CSARDQGSSYGYTF,TGCAGTGCTAGAGATCAGGGTTCATCCTATGGCTACACCTTC
TRBJ2-1,TRBV10-3,many,-,CAISESNRPLVVQFF,TGTGCCATCAGTGAGTCGAACAGGCCCCTGGTTGTGCAGTTCTTC
TRBJ2-3,TRBV6-1,-,-,CAASEQPSTDTQYF,TGTGCCGCCTCGGAGCAGCCTAGCACAGATACGCAGTATTTT
TRBJ1-1,TRBV3-1,many,-,CASRSGVLMNTEAFF,TGTGCCAGCAGAAGCGGTGTCCTCATGAACACTGAAGCTTTCTTT